These T cell receptor beta chains were read from a single sample in a study of a mutant IDH1 vaccine in newly diagnosed glioma. No antigen has been assigned to these receptors. Some clones are missing from TCRdb's copy, which holds only in-frame ones; the method was immunoSEQ multiplex PCR. The repertoire holds tens of thousands of clones, with roughly 91% as singletons. Material: PBMCs, obtained from a glioma patient whose treatment included an IDH1 peptide vaccine. All receptors derive from a woman in her forties or fifties with glioma. The CDR3 runs from the conserved cysteine through the conserved F or W. The order of the fields is V gene, clone size, CDR3 length, J gene, D gene, CDR3 DNA, CDR3 protein. D genes are given only for firm matches. Clone size is stated in some rows and not others, as once, few, many or a class when expanded.

V gene: TRBV2
clone size: NA
CDR3 length: 13
J gene: TRBJ2-7
D gene: NA
CDR3 DNA: TGTGCCAGCAGTGAACGGGGAAGGTCGGAGCAGTACTTC
CDR3 protein: CASSERGRSEQYF

V gene: TRBV6-5
clone size: NA
CDR3 length: 15
J gene: TRBJ1-3
D gene: TRBD1
CDR3 DNA: TGTGCCAGCAGCCAGGGGACAGGCTCTGGAAACACCATATATTTT
CDR3 protein: CASSQGTGSGNTIYF

V gene: TRBV19
clone size: NA
CDR3 length: 19
J gene: TRBJ2-2
D gene: TRBD2
CDR3 DNA: TGTGCCAGTAGACCCCCTGGGAGGGATCCTGCCGCAAACACCGGGGAGCTGTTTTTT
CDR3 protein: CASRPPGRDPAANTGELFF

V gene: TRBV29-1
clone size: once
CDR3 length: 15
J gene: TRBJ2-1
D gene: NA
CDR3 DNA: TGCAGCGTTGAGAAGTTTCGAAGATTGTACAATGAGCAGTTCTTC
CDR3 protein: CSVEKFRRLYNEQFF

V gene: TRBV5-1
clone size: NA
CDR3 length: 15
J gene: TRBJ1-4
D gene: NA
CDR3 DNA: TGCGCCAGCAGCCCCGAGGGTGCAACTAATGAAAAACTGTTTTTT
CDR3 protein: CASSPEGATNEKLFF

V gene: TRBV7-9
clone size: NA
CDR3 length: 17
J gene: TRBJ2-1
D gene: TRBD2
CDR3 DNA: TGTGCCAGCAGACTCTACTCTAGCGGGAGGGCCTACAATGAGCAGTTCTTC
CDR3 protein: CASRLYSSGRAYNEQFF

V gene: TRBV25-1
clone size: few
CDR3 length: 15
J gene: TRBJ1-4
D gene: TRBD1
CDR3 DNA: TGTGCCAGCAGCGAATCTGGGTCAACAGGGGGAAAACTGTTTTTT
CDR3 protein: CASSESGSTGGKLFF

V gene: TRBV6-1
clone size: NA
CDR3 length: 13
J gene: TRBJ2-3
D gene: NA
CDR3 DNA: TGTGCCAGCATGGTGCATTGGACAGATACGCAGTATTTT
CDR3 protein: CASMVHWTDTQYF

V gene: TRBV28
clone size: NA
CDR3 length: 12
J gene: TRBJ1-5
D gene: NA
CDR3 DNA: TGTGCCAGCAGTTCCCCGCGCGGGCCCCAGCATTTT
CDR3 protein: CASSSPRGPQHF

V gene: TRBV28
clone size: NA
CDR3 length: 14
J gene: TRBJ1-4
D gene: NA
CDR3 DNA: TGTGCCAGCAGGAGGGGGATAGCTAATGAAAAACTGTTTTTT
CDR3 protein: CASRRGIANEKLFF

V gene: TRBV28
clone size: NA
CDR3 length: 15
J gene: TRBJ2-1
D gene: NA
CDR3 DNA: TGTGCCAGCAGCCTTTGGGACTTCAACTACAATGAGCAGTTCTTC
CDR3 protein: CASSLWDFNYNEQFF

V gene: TRBV4-1
clone size: NA
CDR3 length: 16
J gene: TRBJ2-1
D gene: NA
CDR3 DNA: TGCGCCAGCAGCCAAGGTCGCGGGGCTCCCTACAATGAGCAGTTCTTC
CDR3 protein: CASSQGRGAPYNEQFF

V gene: TRBV18
clone size: NA
CDR3 length: 13
J gene: TRBJ1-5
D gene: NA
CDR3 DNA: TGTGCCAGCTCACCATCGAGTGACCAGCCCCAGCATTTT
CDR3 protein: CASSPSSDQPQHF

V gene: TRBV29-1
clone size: NA
CDR3 length: 14
J gene: TRBJ2-1
D gene: TRBD1
CDR3 DNA: TGCAGCACCTCCGGGACAGGGATCTACAATGAGCAGTTCTTC
CDR3 protein: CSTSGTGIYNEQFF

V gene: TRBV2
clone size: NA
CDR3 length: 17
J gene: TRBJ2-6
D gene: NA
CDR3 DNA: TGTGCCAGCAGTGAATCCCTCAGTAGCTCTGGGGCCAACGTCCTGACTTTC
CDR3 protein: CASSESLSSSGANVLTF

V gene: TRBV7-3
clone size: NA
CDR3 length: 13
J gene: TRBJ2-7
D gene: NA
CDR3 DNA: TGTGCCAGCAGCTTAACACAGGACTACGAGCAGTACTTC
CDR3 protein: CASSLTQDYEQYF

V gene: TRBV30
clone size: NA
CDR3 length: 11
J gene: TRBJ2-3
D gene: NA
CDR3 DNA: TGTGCCTGGGGGCACACAGATACGCAGTATTTT
CDR3 protein: CAWGHTDTQYF

V gene: TRBV6-5
clone size: NA
CDR3 length: 12
J gene: TRBJ2-7
D gene: NA
CDR3 DNA: TGTGCCAGCAGTTACTCCCACACGGAGCAGTACTTC
CDR3 protein: CASSYSHTEQYF

V gene: TRBV10-1
clone size: NA
CDR3 length: 13
J gene: TRBJ2-7
D gene: TRBD2
CDR3 DNA: TGCGCCAGCAGTGAGCCTAGCGGGTACGAGCAGTACTTC
CDR3 protein: CASSEPSGYEQYF

V gene: TRBV5-1
clone size: NA
CDR3 length: 12
J gene: TRBJ1-2
D gene: NA
CDR3 DNA: TGCGCCAGCAGCCCGTACGAAGAGGGCTACACCTTC
CDR3 protein: CASSPYEEGYTF

V gene: TRBV9
clone size: few
CDR3 length: 16
J gene: TRBJ2-7
D gene: TRBD1
CDR3 DNA: TGTGCCAGCAGCGTAGCCCTGGGACAGGGGAGCCACGAGCAGTACTTC
CDR3 protein: CASSVALGQGSHEQYF

V gene: TRBV11-2
clone size: NA
CDR3 length: 17
J gene: TRBJ2-7
D gene: NA
CDR3 DNA: TGTGCCAGCAGCCTAGATCCCCTGGGCCAGGGGTCACACGAGCAGTACTTC
CDR3 protein: CASSLDPLGQGSHEQYF

V gene: TRBV5-1
clone size: NA
CDR3 length: 18
J gene: TRBJ2-1
D gene: TRBD2
CDR3 DNA: TGCGCCAGCAGCTGGGGTCCTACTAGCGACAAACGTTACAATGAGCAGTTCTTC
CDR3 protein: CASSWGPTSDKRYNEQFF

V gene: TRBV6-4
clone size: NA
CDR3 length: 14
J gene: TRBJ2-1
D gene: NA
CDR3 DNA: TGTGCCAGCAGTGCAAGGTTTTCCTACAATGAGCAGTTCTTC
CDR3 protein: CASSARFSYNEQFF

V gene: TRBV7-2
clone size: NA
CDR3 length: 15
J gene: TRBJ1-2
D gene: NA
CDR3 DNA: TGTGCCAGCAGCCCCTGGACAGTTCGACGCTATGGCTACACCTTC
CDR3 protein: CASSPWTVRRYGYTF

V gene: TRBV11-2
clone size: NA
CDR3 length: 13
J gene: TRBJ1-2
D gene: TRBD1
CDR3 DNA: TGTGCCAGCAGCTTAGGACAGGGTAGTGGCTACACCTTC
CDR3 protein: CASSLGQGSGYTF

V gene: TRBV5-1
clone size: NA
CDR3 length: 15
J gene: TRBJ2-3
D gene: NA
CDR3 DNA: TGCGCCAGCAGCTTGGAACTCGTGGGCACAGATACGCAGTATTTT
CDR3 protein: CASSLELVGTDTQYF

V gene: TRBV9
clone size: NA
CDR3 length: 13
J gene: TRBJ2-3
D gene: NA
CDR3 DNA: TGTGCCAGCAGCACGGGGACCTCTTCTACGCAGTATTTT
CDR3 protein: CASSTGTSSTQYF

V gene: TRBV10-3
clone size: NA
CDR3 length: 17
J gene: TRBJ2-3
D gene: TRBD2
CDR3 DNA: TGTGCCATCAGTGAGTATGGACTAGCGGGAGTTCCAGATACGCAGTATTTT
CDR3 protein: CAISEYGLAGVPDTQYF

V gene: TRBV6-6
clone size: NA
CDR3 length: 12
J gene: TRBJ2-2
D gene: NA
CDR3 DNA: TGTGCCAGCAGTTACGACACCGGGGAGCTGTTTTTT
CDR3 protein: CASSYDTGELFF

V gene: TRBV5-4
clone size: NA
CDR3 length: 13
J gene: TRBJ2-7
D gene: NA
CDR3 DNA: TGTGCCAGCAGCTTGAAAGCCCGCGGCGAGCAGTACTTC
CDR3 protein: CASSLKARGEQYF

V gene: TRBV7-8
clone size: NA
CDR3 length: 19
J gene: TRBJ2-1
D gene: TRBD2
CDR3 DNA: TGTGCCAGCAGCCCCTACAGGACTAGCGGGAGGGTTAGAGGATATGAGCAGTTCTTC
CDR3 protein: CASSPYRTSGRVRGYEQFF

V gene: TRBV27
clone size: once
CDR3 length: 14
J gene: TRBJ2-3
D gene: NA
CDR3 DNA: TGTGCCAGCAGTCCCAATAGGTACACAGATACGCAGTATTTT
CDR3 protein: CASSPNRYTDTQYF